This is a list of T cell receptor beta chains from one sample in a study of cytomegalovirus exposure and HLA in healthy donors. Profiling relied on immunoSEQ multiplex PCR, and the TCRdb table lists in-frame clones only, not all of them. The sample carries 150,000 to 200,000 clones, around 85% recorded once. The sequenced sample consisted of PBMCs. Source of these receptors: a man aged 18 to 30 in good health and CMV-seropositive. Both conserved end residues are part of each CDR3. A D gene is named only where the DNA matches it firmly. A row's size may be missing; if present it is once, few, many or a size class.

J	V	size	D	CDR3	DNA
TRBJ1-1	TRBV6-1	.	.	CASSADRNTEAFF	TGTGCCAGCAGTGCCGACAGGAACACTGAAGCTTTCTTT
TRBJ2-7	TRBV28	.	TRBD2	CASSLTSGNRYEQYF	TGTGCCAGCAGCCTGACTAGCGGAAATAGGTACGAGCAGTACTTC
TRBJ2-6	TRBV28	.	TRBD1	CASSPQGAPGANVLTF	TGTGCCAGCAGCCCTCAGGGGGCCCCTGGGGCCAACGTCCTGACTTTC
TRBJ2-1	TRBV30	once	.	CAWSLDSYYNEQFF	TGTGCCTGGAGTTTAGACTCGTATTACAATGAGCAGTTCTTC
TRBJ1-2	TRBV7-2	.	.	CASSRDYSLGYTF	TGTGCCAGCAGCCGGGACTATTCACTTGGCTACACCTTC
TRBJ2-5	TRBV18	.	.	CASSPWASQETQYF	TGTGCCAGCTCACCCTGGGCGAGCCAAGAGACCCAGTACTTC
TRBJ1-1	TRBV5-4	.	TRBD1	CASSVGTGVEAFF	TGTGCCAGCAGCGTGGGGACAGGTGTTGAAGCTTTCTTT
TRBJ1-6	TRBV5-1	.	.	CASSLFTGPNSPLHF	TGCGCCAGCAGCTTATTCACAGGGCCCAATTCACCCCTCCACTTT
TRBJ1-5	TRBV28	.	.	CASSPPYNQPQHF	TGTGCCAGCAGTCCCCCTTACAATCAGCCCCAGCATTTT
TRBJ1-4	TRBV27	once	.	CASSLGGGATNEKLFF	TGTGCCAGCAGTTTAGGGGGGGGAGCAACTAATGAAAAACTGTTTTTT
TRBJ1-5	TRBV27	.	.	CASSRAQGLWHF	TGTGCCAGCAGCCGAGCCCAGGGGCTATGGCATTTT
TRBJ1-5	TRBV28	.	.	CASSSQGTSRQPQHF	TGTGCCAGCAGTTCACAGGGAACCTCGAGGCAGCCCCAGCATTTT
TRBJ1-1	TRBV28	.	.	CASSLQGRDTEAFF	TGTGCCAGCAGTTTACAGGGTAGGGACACTGAAGCTTTCTTT
TRBJ2-6	TRBV30	.	.	CAWSASNVLTF	TGTGCCTGGAGTGCCTCCAACGTCCTGACTTTC
TRBJ2-1	TRBV28	.	.	CASSSGGGASGYNEQFF	TGTGCCAGCAGTTCGGGGGGCGGGGCTAGCGGATACAATGAGCAGTTCTTC
TRBJ1-4	TRBV7-2	.	.	CASSLFPGITNEKLFF	TGTGCCAGCAGCTTGTTTCCGGGAATCACTAATGAAAAACTGTTTTTT
TRBJ1-5	TRBV28	.	TRBD1	CASSLQGAGGQPQHF	TGTGCCAGCAGTCTACAGGGGGCGGGCGGTCAGCCCCAGCATTTT
TRBJ2-5	TRBV6-1	.	TRBD1	CASARQGTQETQYF	TGTGCCAGTGCCAGACAGGGGACCCAAGAGACCCAGTACTTC
TRBJ2-5	TRBV6-1	.	TRBD2	CASSVGGTSGNRETQYF	TGTGCCAGCAGTGTGGGGGGGACTAGCGGGAATCGGGAGACCCAGTACTTC
TRBJ1-6	TRBV30	.	TRBD1	CAWTPGTGVTSYNSPLHF	TGTGCCTGGACGCCGGGGACAGGGGTTACATCCTATAATTCACCCCTCCACTTT
TRBJ2-6	TRBV28	.	.	CATKRGSGANVLTF	TGTGCCACTAAACGGGGTTCTGGGGCCAACGTCCTGACTTTC
TRBJ1-5	TRBV28	.	.	CATRRGSGSNQPQHF	TGTGCCACCCGAAGGGGGTCTGGGAGCAATCAGCCCCAGCATTTT
TRBJ2-5	TRBV7-8	.	TRBD2	CASSLEFVAGRETQYF	TGTGCCAGCAGCTTAGAGTTCGTAGCGGGGCGGGAGACCCAGTACTTC
TRBJ2-1	TRBV25-1	few	.	CASSVLERREQFF	TGTGCCAGCAGTGTCCTAGAGAGGCGCGAGCAGTTCTTC
TRBJ1-4	TRBV28	.	.	CASSPIDSPNEKLFF	TGTGCCAGCAGTCCAATCGACAGCCCTAATGAAAAACTGTTTTTT
TRBJ1-4	TRBV30	.	.	CAWSSGTINEKLFF	TGTGCCTGGAGTTCCGGGACAATCAATGAAAAACTGTTTTTT
TRBJ2-7	TRBV2	.	TRBD1	CASSEAGQGPYEQYF	TGTGCCAGCAGTGAAGCGGGACAGGGGCCCTACGAGCAGTACTTC
TRBJ2-3	TRBV6-1	.	.	CASSDDWSGTDTQYF	TGTGCCAGCAGTGACGATTGGTCAGGCACAGATACGCAGTATTTT
TRBJ1-5	TRBV28	.	.	CASRPNYQPQHF	TGTGCCAGCAGGCCTAACTATCAGCCCCAGCATTTT
TRBJ2-7	TRBV6-6	once	.	CASNRGAGHLYEQYF	TGTGCCAGCAATCGGGGTGCGGGGCACCTTTACGAGCAGTACTTC
TRBJ1-2	TRBV28	.	.	CASSLQGPTNYGYTF	TGTGCCAGCAGTTTGCAGGGTCCCACTAACTATGGCTACACCTTC
TRBJ2-3	TRBV15	.	TRBD2	CATSISGGVADTQYF	TGTGCCACCAGCATTTCGGGGGGGGTCGCAGATACGCAGTATTTT
TRBJ1-4	TRBV29-1	.	.	CSGKGIANEKLFF	TGCAGCGGAAAGGGGATTGCTAATGAAAAACTGTTTTTT
TRBJ2-1	TRBV28	.	TRBD2	CASSSARTSRYNEQFF	TGTGCCAGCAGTTCCGCCCGGACTAGCCGTTACAATGAGCAGTTCTTC
TRBJ2-7	TRBV28	.	TRBD2	CASSGAGGLYEQYF	TGTGCCAGCAGCGGAGCGGGAGGGCTGTACGAGCAGTACTTC
TRBJ1-3	TRBV19	once	.	CASGHLSGNTIYF	TGTGCCAGCGGACATCTCTCTGGAAACACCATATATTTT
TRBJ2-2	TRBV15	.	TRBD1	CATSRGTGDTGELFF	TGTGCCACCAGCAGAGGGACAGGGGACACCGGGGAGCTGTTTTTT